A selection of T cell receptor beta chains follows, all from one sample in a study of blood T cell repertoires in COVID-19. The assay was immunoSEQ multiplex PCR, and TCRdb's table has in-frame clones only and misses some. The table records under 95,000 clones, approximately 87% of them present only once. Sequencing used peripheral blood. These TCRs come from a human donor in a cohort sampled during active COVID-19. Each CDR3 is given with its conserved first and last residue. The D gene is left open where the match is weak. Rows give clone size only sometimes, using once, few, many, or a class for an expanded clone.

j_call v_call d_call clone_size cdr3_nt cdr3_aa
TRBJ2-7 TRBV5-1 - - TGCGCCAGCAGCTTGAACGGGGAATACGAGCAGTACTTC CASSLNGEYEQYF
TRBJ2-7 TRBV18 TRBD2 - TGTGCCAGCTCACCAGAATCGGGGGGACCCTACGAGCAGTACTTC CASSPESGGPYEQYF
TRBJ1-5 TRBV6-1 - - TGTGCCAGCAGTGAACAGGGGAGCAATCAGCCCCAGCATTTT CASSEQGSNQPQHF
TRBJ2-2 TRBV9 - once TGTGCCAGCAAACAGGCCACCGGGCCCGGGGAGCTGTTTTTT CASKQATGPGELFF
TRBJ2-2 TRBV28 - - TGTGCCAGCAGTTTATTTAGGGGGTCCGGGGAGCTGTTTTTT CASSLFRGSGELFF
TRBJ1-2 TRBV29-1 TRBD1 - TGCAGCGTCGTGGACAGGGTGTATGGCTACACCTTC CSVVDRVYGYTF
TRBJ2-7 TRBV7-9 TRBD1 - TGTGCCAGCAGTCTCGCTTACAGGGGGGACGAGCAGTACTTC CASSLAYRGDEQYF
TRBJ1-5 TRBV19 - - TGTGCCAGTAGTGCTCAGGGTGAAGGGGATCAGCCCCAGCATTTT CASSAQGEGDQPQHF
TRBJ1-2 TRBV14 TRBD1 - TGTGCCAGCAGCCAAGAGACAGGGGGCGGCTATGGCTACACCTTC CASSQETGGGYGYTF
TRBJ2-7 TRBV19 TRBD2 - TGTGCCAGTAGTATAGCCGGAGGACTAGCTGATTTCTACGAGCAGTACTTC CASSIAGGLADFYEQYF
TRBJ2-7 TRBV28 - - TGTGCCAGCAGTTTAGTTGGAGGGGCGCACTACGAGCAGTACTTC CASSLVGGAHYEQYF
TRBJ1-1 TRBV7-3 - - TGTGCCAGCAGCCCCCCGGGCGGGGGCTTGATTGAAGCTTTCTTT CASSPPGGGLIEAFF
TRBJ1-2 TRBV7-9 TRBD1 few TGTGCCAGCAGCTCCCCCGGGACAGGGATTTTACTTGGCTACACCTTC CASSSPGTGILLGYTF
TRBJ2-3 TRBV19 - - TGTGCCAGTAGTGACAAGGGGTTTCCCAGCACAGATACGCAGTATTTT CASSDKGFPSTDTQYF
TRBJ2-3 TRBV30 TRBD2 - TGTGCCTGGAGTGCGGGACTAGCGGGGTCCACAGATACGCAGTATTTT CAWSAGLAGSTDTQYF
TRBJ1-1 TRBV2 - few TGTGCCAGCAGTGAATTGGTTGGCAGGGTCCAGGGCACTGAAGCTTTCTTT CASSELVGRVQGTEAFF
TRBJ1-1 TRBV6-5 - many TGTGCCACCGAGGCCGGACACCACACTGAAGCTTTCTTT CATEAGHHTEAFF
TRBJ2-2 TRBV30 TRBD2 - TGTGCCTGGAGCCTGAATTGGGGGCGGGGGGACACCGGGGAGCTGTTTTTT CAWSLNWGRGDTGELFF
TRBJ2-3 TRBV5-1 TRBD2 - TGCGCCAGCAGCCCTGGGACTAGCGGGAGGGCCTTAGATACGCAGTATTTT CASSPGTSGRALDTQYF
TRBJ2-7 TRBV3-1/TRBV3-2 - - TGTGCCAGCAGCCAAGGTCACAGGGCCCTCTACGAGCAGTACTTC CASSQGHRALYEQYF
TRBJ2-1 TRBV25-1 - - TGTGCCAGCAGTGATATCGGAGACCAGCAGTTCTTC CASSDIGDQQFF
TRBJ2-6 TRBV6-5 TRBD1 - TGTGCCAGCAGGGGGACAGGGGGCCGGGCCAACGTCCTGACTTTC CASRGTGGRANVLTF
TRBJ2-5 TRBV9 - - TGTGCCAGCAGCGTAGCGGGGGGCTACCCTCAAGAGACCCAGTACTTC CASSVAGGYPQETQYF